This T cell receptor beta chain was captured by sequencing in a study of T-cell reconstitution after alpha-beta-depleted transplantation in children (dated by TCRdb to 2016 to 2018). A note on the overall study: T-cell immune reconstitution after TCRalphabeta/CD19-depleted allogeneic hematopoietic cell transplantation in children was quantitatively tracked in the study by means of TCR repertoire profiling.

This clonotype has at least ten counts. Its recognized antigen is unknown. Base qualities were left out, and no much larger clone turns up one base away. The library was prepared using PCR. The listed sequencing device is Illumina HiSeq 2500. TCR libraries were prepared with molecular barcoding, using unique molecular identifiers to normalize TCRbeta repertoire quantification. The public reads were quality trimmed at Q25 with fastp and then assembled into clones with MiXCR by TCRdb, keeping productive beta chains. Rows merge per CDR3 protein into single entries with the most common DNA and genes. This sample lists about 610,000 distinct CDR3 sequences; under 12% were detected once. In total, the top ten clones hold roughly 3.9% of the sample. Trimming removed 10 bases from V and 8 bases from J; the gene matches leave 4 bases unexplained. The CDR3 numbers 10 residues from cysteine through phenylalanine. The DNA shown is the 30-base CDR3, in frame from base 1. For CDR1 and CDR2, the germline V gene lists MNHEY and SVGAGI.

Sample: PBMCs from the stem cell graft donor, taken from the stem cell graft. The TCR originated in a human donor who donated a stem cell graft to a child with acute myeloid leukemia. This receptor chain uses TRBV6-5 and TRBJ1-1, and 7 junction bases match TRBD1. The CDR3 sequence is CATQQGEAFF. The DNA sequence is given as TGTGCCACACAACAGGGGGAAGCTTTCTTT.